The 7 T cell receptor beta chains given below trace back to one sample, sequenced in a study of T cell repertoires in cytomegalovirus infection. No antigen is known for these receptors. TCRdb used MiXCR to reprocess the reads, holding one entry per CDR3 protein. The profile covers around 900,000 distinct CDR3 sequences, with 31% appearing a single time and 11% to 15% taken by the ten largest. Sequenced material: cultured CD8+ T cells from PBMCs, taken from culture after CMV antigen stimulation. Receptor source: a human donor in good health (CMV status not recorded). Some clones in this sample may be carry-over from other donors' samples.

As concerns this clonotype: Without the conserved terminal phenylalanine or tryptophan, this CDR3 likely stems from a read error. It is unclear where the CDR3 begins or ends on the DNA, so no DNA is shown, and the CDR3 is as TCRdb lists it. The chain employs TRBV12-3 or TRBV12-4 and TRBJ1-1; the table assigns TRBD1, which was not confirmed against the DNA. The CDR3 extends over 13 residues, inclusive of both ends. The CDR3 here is CASRLIRDGLTFL.

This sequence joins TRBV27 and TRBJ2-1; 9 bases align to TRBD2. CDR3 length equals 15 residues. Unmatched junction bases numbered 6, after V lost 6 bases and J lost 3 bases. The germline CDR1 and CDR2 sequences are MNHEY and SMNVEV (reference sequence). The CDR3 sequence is CASSTGRGGYNEQFF. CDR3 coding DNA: TGTGCCAGCAGCACTGGGCGGGGGGGCTACAATGAGCAGTTCTTC.

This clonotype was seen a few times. CDR3 loop: CASSKGGGYTF. CDR3 nucleotides: TGTGCCAGCAGTAAGGGAGGAGGCTACACCTTC. The rearrangement uses TRBV27 and TRBJ1-2; no clear D gene. CDR3 size: 11 residues. Trimming took 5 bases from V and 8 from J, leaving 9 bases between them. Germline CDR1 is MNHEY and CDR2 is SMNVEV (reference sequence).

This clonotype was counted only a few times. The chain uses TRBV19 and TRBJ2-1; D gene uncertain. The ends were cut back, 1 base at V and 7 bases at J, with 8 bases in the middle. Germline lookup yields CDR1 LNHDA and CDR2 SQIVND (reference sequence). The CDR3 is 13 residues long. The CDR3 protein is CASSIVPKNEQFF. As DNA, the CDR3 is TGTGCCAGTAGTATAGTCCCCAAGAATGAGCAGTTCTTC.

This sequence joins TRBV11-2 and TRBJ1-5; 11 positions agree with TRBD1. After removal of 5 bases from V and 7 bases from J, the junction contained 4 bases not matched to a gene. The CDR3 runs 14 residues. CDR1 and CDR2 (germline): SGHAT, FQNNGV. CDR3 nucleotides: TGTGCCAGCAGCCGGACAGGGGGCGCGCAGCCCCAGCATTTT. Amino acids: CASSRTGGAQPQHF.

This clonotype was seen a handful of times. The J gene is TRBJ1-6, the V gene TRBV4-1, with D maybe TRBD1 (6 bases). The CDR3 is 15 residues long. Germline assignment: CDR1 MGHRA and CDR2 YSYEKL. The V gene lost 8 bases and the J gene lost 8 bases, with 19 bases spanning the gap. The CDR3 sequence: CASGVVQGRDSPLHF. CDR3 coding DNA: TGCGCCAGCGGAGTCGTACAGGGAAGGGATTCACCCCTCCACTTT.

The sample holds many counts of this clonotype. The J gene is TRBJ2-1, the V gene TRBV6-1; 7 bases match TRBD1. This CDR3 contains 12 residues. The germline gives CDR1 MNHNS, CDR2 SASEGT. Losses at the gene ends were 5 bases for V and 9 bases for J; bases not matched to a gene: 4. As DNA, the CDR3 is TGTGCCAGCAGTTTCAGGGGGAGTGAGCAGTTCTTC. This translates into CASSFRGSEQFF.